The entry below describes one T cell receptor (beta chain). Its antigen remains unknown. The data stem from a study of OX40 agonist ivuxolimab in advanced cancers. Across the whole study: Dose-escalation patients were diagnosed with hepatocellular carcinoma, melanoma, renal cell cancer or head and neck cancer. Findings and caveats of the study: Both blood CD4+ and CD8+ T cells showed clonal growth by week 6 at 0.1 to 3.0 mg/kg.

CDR3 size: 13 residues. The V gene end was trimmed by 8 bases and the J gene end by 3 bases; junction bases not matched to a gene: 4. Germline V gene sequence: CDR1 ENHRY, CDR2 SYGVKD. Here immunoSEQ multiplex PCR was the method, and the copy in TCRdb shows in-frame clones only, minus some. Counted here are 20,000 to 25,000 clones, 70% to 90% occurring once; the ten biggest clones make up around a quarter. This chain uses TRBV10-3 with TRBJ2-3; 8 nucleotides line up with TRBD2. This receptor was identified in an adult with an advanced solid tumor such as melanoma, head and neck, liver or kidney cancer. Specimen: CD4+ or CD8+ T cells sorted from blood, collected in a trial of the OX40 agonist ivuxolimab. CDR3 protein: CAIAGGRTDTQYF. CDR3 nucleotide sequence: TGTGCCATCGCGGGAGGCCGTACAGATACGCAGTATTTT.